Below are 9 T cell receptor beta chains sequenced from a single sample in a study of shared clonotypes between healthy human individuals. Using immunoSEQ multiplex PCR, the repertoire was profiled, and TCRdb retains in-frame clones only, with some absent. In the table there are some 2.1 million clones, approximately 94% of which are singletons. Terminally differentiated effector memory CD45RA+ cells were excluded by CCR7 positive selection of CD45RO-negative cells. The sample was naive CD8+ T cells sorted from blood. These receptors came from a man aged 18 to 29 in good health.

On this clone itself: At one of its ends the junction is not consistent with the germline gene, which may arise from a read error. Other DNA sequences from this sample encode an identical CDR3 as well. The chain couples TRBV9 to TRBJ1-1; D not resolved. The CDR3 length is 14 residues. CDR1 is SGDLS and CDR2 is YYNGEE in the germline V gene. CDR3 DNA sequence: TGTGCCAGCAGCGTCTACGGGGAGAACACCGAAGCTTTCTTT. As protein: CASSVYGENTEAFF.

This chain uses TRBV27 with TRBJ2-1; no definite D call. The V end was cut by 3 bases, the J end by 3 bases, with 3 bases between. The germline V gene encodes CDR1 MNHEY and CDR2 SMNVEV (reference sequence). CDR3 length: 12 amino acids. The DNA of the CDR3 is TGTGCCAGCAGTTTCGGCTACAATGAGCAGTTCTTC. It is translated as CASSFGYNEQFF.

V and J are TRBV5-6 and TRBJ2-5, with TRBD2 matching over 8 bases. CDR1 SGHDT and CDR2 YYEEEE come from the germline V gene. The CDR3 totals 14 residues. The J segment lost 4 bases and the V segment lost 4 bases, leaving 6 bases of the junction unmatched. CDR3 in amino acids: CASSLGLELETQYF. CDR3 coding DNA: TGTGCCAGCAGCCTGGGACTAGAGCTAGAGACCCAGTACTTC. The variable domain in full, completed from reference TRBV5-6 and TRBJ2-5, reads DAGVTQSPTHLIKTRGQQVTLRCSPKSGHDTVSWYQQALGQGPQFIFQYYEEEERQRGNFPDRFSGHQFPNYSSELNVNALLLGDSALYLCASSLGLELETQYFGPGTRLLVL.

The gene calls are TRBV6-5 and TRBJ2-7; D gene uncertain. Germline V gene data show CDR1 as MNHEY and CDR2 as SVGAGI. The CDR3 has 13 residues. Trimming stripped 0 bases from V and 4 bases from J, with 7 bases between. The CDR3 sequence: CASSYSDQYEQYF. The CDR3 bases are TGTGCCAGCAGTTACTCGGACCAATACGAGCAGTACTTC.

This chain uses TRBV11-1 with TRBJ2-1; D gene unclear. The CDR3 runs 11 residues. Germline CDR1 and CDR2: SGHAT and FQDESV (reference sequence). V was shortened by 3 bases and J by 6 bases, with 3 bases between the two germline ends. CDR3 loop: CASSLSNEQFF. The DNA of the CDR3 is TGTGCCAGCAGCTTGAGCAATGAGCAGTTCTTC.

J is TRBJ2-3 and V is TRBV4-2, with a possible D match to TRBD2 (5 bases). There are 17 residues in the CDR3. Germline V lookup: CDR1 LGHNA, CDR2 YNFKEQ. Trimming took off 0 bases at V and 2 bases at J, with 15 bases between the two ends. In nucleotides, the CDR3 is TGTGCCAGCAGCCAAGACCCGGCGGAGGAATTCACAGATACGCAGTATTTT. It encodes CASSQDPAEEFTDTQYF.

This chain uses TRBV9 with TRBJ1-5, with no clear D. This CDR3 has 14 amino acids. The V end was cut by 4 bases, the J end by 3 bases, with 11 bases between. Germline V lookup: CDR1 SGDLS, CDR2 YYNGEE. The CDR3 DNA reads as TGTGCCAGCAGCCTAGGGAACCTCAATCAGCCCCAGCATTTT. Amino acid sequence: CASSLGNLNQPQHF.

Details on this clone: Other nucleotide sequences in the sample specify the same CDR3. The rearrangement links TRBV10-3 to TRBJ2-7, with 8 bases lining up with TRBD1. The CDR3 has 14 amino acids. CDR1 is ENHRY, CDR2 SYGVKD, per germline. V shed 6 bases and J 2 bases; nucleotides not matched to a gene: 6. The CDR3, as DNA: TGTGCCATCAGCACCGGGACAGGTCCCTACGAGCAGTACTTC. Its protein product is CAISTGTGPYEQYF.

The V and J genes are TRBV9 and TRBJ2-1; 11 bases are a match to TRBD2. V lost 4 bases, J lost 5 bases, and 8 bases stayed unmatched. The CDR3 length is 16 residues. The V gene's germline CDR1 is SGDLS and CDR2 YYNGEE. CDR3 sequence (DNA): TGTGCCAGCAGCTCCTATAGCGGGGGGGCCAACAATGAGCAGTTCTTC. This encodes CASSSYSGGANNEQFF.